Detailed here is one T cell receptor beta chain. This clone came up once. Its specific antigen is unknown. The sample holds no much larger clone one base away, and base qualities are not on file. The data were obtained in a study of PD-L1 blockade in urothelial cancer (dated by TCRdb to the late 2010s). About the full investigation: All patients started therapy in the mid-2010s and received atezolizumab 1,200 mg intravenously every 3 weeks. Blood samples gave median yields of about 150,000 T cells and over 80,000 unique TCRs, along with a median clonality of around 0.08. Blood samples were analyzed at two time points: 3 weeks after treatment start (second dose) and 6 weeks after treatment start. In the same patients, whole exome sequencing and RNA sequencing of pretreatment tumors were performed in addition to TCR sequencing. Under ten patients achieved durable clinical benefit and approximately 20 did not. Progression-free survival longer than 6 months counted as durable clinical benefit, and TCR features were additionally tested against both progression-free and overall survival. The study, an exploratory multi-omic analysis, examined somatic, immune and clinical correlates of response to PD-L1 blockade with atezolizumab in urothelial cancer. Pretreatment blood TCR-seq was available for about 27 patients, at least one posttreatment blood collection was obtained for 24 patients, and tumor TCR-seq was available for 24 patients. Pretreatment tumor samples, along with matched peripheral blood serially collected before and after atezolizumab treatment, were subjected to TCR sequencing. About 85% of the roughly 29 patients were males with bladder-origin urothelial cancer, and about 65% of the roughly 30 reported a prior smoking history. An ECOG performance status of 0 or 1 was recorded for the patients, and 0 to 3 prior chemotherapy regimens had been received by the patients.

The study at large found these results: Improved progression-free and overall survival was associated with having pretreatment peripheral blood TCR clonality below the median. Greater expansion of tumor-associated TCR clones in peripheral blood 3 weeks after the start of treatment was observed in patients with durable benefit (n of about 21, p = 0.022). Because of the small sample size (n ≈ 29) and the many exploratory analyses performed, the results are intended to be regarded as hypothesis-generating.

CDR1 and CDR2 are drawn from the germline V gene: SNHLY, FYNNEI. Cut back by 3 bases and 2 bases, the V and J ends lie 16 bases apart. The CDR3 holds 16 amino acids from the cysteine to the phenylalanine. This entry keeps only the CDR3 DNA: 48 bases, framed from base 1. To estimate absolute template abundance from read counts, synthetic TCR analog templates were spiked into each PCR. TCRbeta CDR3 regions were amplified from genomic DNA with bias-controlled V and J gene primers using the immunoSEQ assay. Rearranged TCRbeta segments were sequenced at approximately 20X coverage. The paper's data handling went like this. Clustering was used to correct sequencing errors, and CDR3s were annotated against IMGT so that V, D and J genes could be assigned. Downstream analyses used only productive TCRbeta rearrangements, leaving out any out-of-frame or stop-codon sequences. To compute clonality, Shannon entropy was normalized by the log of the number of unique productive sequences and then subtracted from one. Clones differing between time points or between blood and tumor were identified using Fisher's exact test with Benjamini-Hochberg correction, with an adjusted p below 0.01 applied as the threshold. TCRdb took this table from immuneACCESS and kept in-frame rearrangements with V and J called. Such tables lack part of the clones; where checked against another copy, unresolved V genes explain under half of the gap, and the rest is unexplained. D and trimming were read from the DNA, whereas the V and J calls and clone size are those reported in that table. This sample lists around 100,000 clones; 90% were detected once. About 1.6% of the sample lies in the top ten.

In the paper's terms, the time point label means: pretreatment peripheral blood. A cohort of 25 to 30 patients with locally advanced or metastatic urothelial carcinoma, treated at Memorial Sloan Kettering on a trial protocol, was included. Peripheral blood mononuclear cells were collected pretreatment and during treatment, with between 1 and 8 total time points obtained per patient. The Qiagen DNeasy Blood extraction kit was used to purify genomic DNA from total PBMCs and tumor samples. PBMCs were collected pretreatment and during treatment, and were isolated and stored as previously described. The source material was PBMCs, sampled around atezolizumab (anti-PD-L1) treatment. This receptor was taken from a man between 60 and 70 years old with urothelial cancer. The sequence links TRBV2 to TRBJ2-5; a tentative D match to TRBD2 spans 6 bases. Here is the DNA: TGTGCCAGCAGTGAGAATAGCGGTGGGGATCAAGAGACCCAGTACTTC. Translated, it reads CASSENSGGDQETQYF.